A single sample is the source of the 20 T cell receptor beta chains below, sequenced in a study of blood T cell repertoires in COVID-19. Clones were sequenced by immunoSEQ multiplex PCR, and TCRdb holds only the in-frame ones, with some missing. The sample consists of about 85,000 clones, roughly four fifths of them appearing once. The sequencing sample was made of peripheral blood. These receptors were obtained from a human donor in a cohort sampled during active COVID-19.

The rearrangement links TRBV3-1 (or the pseudogene TRBV3-2) to TRBJ2-3; D is perhaps TRBD2 (6 bases). V was pared by 4 bases and J by 4 bases, with 15 bases between. This CDR3 comprises 15 residues. Germline V lookup: CDR1 LGHDT, CDR2 YNNKEL (reference sequence). The CDR3 spells CASSLRRGASDTQYF. CDR3 nucleotides: TGTGCCAGCAGCCTTAGGAGGGGCGCCTCAGATACGCAGTATTTT.

The chain recombines TRBV18 with TRBJ2-2; 7 nucleotides line up with TRBD2. The germline gives CDR1 KGHSH, CDR2 LQKENI. This CDR3 has 17 amino acids. The V segment lost 1 base and the J segment 3 bases; nucleotides outside the gene matches: 8. Here the CDR3 DNA reads TGTGCCAGCTCACCACTTCAAGCGGGGCCAGACACCGGGGAGCTGTTTTTT. Translation: CASSPLQAGPDTGELFF.

This clone was recorded once. The rearrangement joins TRBV10-3 to TRBJ1-2, with D maybe TRBD1 (6 bases). The CDR3 runs 14 residues. CDR1 ENHRY and CDR2 SYGVKD come from the germline V gene. Trimming shortened V by 6 bases and J by 0 bases, and 11 bases separated the two germline ends. The CDR3 bases are TGTGCCATCAGCGCAGGGACAACTAACTATGGCTACACCTTC. This gives the protein CAISAGTTNYGYTF.

The gene calls are TRBV5-6 and TRBJ2-5; a weak D match, TRBD1 (5 bases). CDR1 SGHDT and CDR2 YYEEEE come from the germline V gene. The CDR3 totals 14 residues. V lost 2 bases, J lost 2 bases, and 10 bases lay in between. DNA of the CDR3: TGTGCCAGCAGCTTCCAGGGCAGACAAGAGACCCAGTACTTC. It encodes CASSFQGRQETQYF.

This chain uses TRBV18 with TRBJ1-5, with a possible D match to TRBD1 (5 bases). Trimming shortened V by 6 bases and J by 4 bases, and 10 bases separated the two germline ends. The CDR3 is 13 amino acids. CDR1 KGHSH and CDR2 LQKENI come from the germline V gene. DNA for the CDR3: TGTGCCAGCTCCGGTGGGGCGAATCAGCCCCAGCATTTT. This encodes CASSGGANQPQHF.

The CDR3 spells CASSLGGLNTGELFF. In nucleotides, the CDR3 is TGTGCCAGCAGTTTAGGGGGGTTGAACACCGGGGAGCTGTTTTTT. The J gene is TRBJ2-2, the V gene TRBV27, with a tentative D call TRBD2 (6 bases). Trimming took off 2 bases at V and 1 base at J, with 8 bases between the two ends. The CDR3 extends over 15 amino acids. Germline assignment: CDR1 MNHEY and CDR2 SMNVEV (reference sequence).

V and J are TRBV5-5 and TRBJ2-3; 12 bases are shared with TRBD2. Trimming took 4 bases from V and 1 from J; bases not matched to a gene: 4. Germline CDR1 reads SGHKS; CDR2 reads YYEKEE (reference sequence). The CDR3 extends over 16 amino acids. CDR3 loop: CASSPRLAGGTDTQYF. The CDR3 nucleotides read TGTGCCAGCAGCCCCCGACTAGCGGGAGGCACAGATACGCAGTATTTT.

The chain uses TRBV6-5 and TRBJ1-2, with D possibly being TRBD1 (6 bases). V shed 6 bases and J shed 0 bases, with 14 bases lying between them. The germline V gene has CDR1 MNHEY and CDR2 SVGAGI. This CDR3 has 15 amino acids. CDR3 residues: CASRTRTVANYGYTF. CDR3 in DNA: TGTGCCAGCAGGACGAGGACAGTAGCTAACTATGGCTACACCTTC.

CDR3 in amino acids: CASSRTGELSYEQYF. The CDR3, as DNA: TGTGCCAGCTCAAGGACAGGGGAACTATCCTACGAGCAGTACTTC. The J gene is TRBJ2-7, the V gene TRBV18, with 9 bases fitting TRBD1. With 5 bases clipped from V and 1 base from J, the junction kept 6 bases outside the gene matches. The CDR3 runs to 15 residues. CDR1 is KGHSH and CDR2 is LQKENI in the germline V gene.

In DNA form, the CDR3 reads TGTGCCAGCAGCTTGGAGGACAGGGGGATTTATGGCTACACCTTC. Translated: CASSLEDRGIYGYTF. V usage is TRBV5-4 and J usage is TRBJ1-2, with 10 bases identical to TRBD1. Germline values: CDR1 SGHNT, CDR2 YYREEE (reference sequence). V shed 0 bases, J shed 5 bases, and the junction held 4 bases outside the gene matches. The CDR3 totals 15 residues.

The CDR3 here is CASSKSGTGGYGYTF. DNA for the CDR3: TGTGCCAGCAGCAAGTCCGGGACAGGGGGCTATGGCTACACCTTC. J is TRBJ1-2 and V is TRBV5-4; the match to TRBD1 covers 11 bases. V gave up 4 bases and J gave up 4 bases; unmatched junction bases: 6. Germline CDR1 reads SGHNT; CDR2 reads YYREEE (reference sequence). This CDR3 has 15 amino acids.

V gene TRBV10-3 combines with J gene TRBJ2-7; 10 bases are shared with TRBD1. From germline, CDR1 is ENHRY and CDR2 SYGVKD. V dropped 2 bases and J dropped 3; count of bases not matched to a gene: 4. This CDR3 has 15 amino acids. CDR3 bases: TGTGCCATCAGTGAGCGGACAGGGGGACTCTACGAGCAGTACTTC. Its protein product is CAISERTGGLYEQYF.

The V call is TRBV6-2 or TRBV6-3, the J call TRBJ2-5; 13 nucleotides match TRBD2. The CDR3 contains 20 residues. The germline CDR1 and CDR2 sequences are MNHEY and SVGEGT. V was clipped by 2 bases and J by 4 bases; unmatched bases: 16. For the CDR3, the DNA is TGTGCCAGCAGTTACCCCAGGGTGTTCACTAGCGGGGGGGCTGGAGAGACCCAGTACTTC. Translation gives CASSYPRVFTSGGAGETQYF.

J is TRBJ2-7 and V is TRBV6-1; TRBD2 aligns across 7 bases. The CDR3 has 16 residues. Germline V gene sequence: CDR1 MNHNS, CDR2 SASEGT. The V segment lost 3 bases and the J segment 5 bases; nucleotides outside the gene matches: 13. The DNA for the CDR3 is TGTGCCAGCAGTGAGCCCCCAAGTTCGAGCGGGGACGAGCAGTACTTC. Protein: CASSEPPSSSGDEQYF.

In its sample, this clone was seen once. The chain combines TRBV7-3 with TRBJ2-3; 15 nucleotides match TRBD2. Germline V gene data show CDR1 as SGHTA and CDR2 as FQGTGA. The V segment lost 5 bases and the J segment 5 bases; nucleotides outside the gene matches: 8. CDR3 length equals 17 residues. CDR3 coding DNA: TGTGCCAGCAGCAGCCGGGGACTAGCGGGGGGTTTAGATACGCAGTATTTT. Its translation is CASSSRGLAGGLDTQYF.

In its sample, this clone was seen a few times. Germline is not matched at one junction end, which may reflect a read error. The V and J genes are TRBV5-4 and TRBJ1-2, with D hard to call. The length of the CDR3 is 14 residues. Germline V gene sequence: CDR1 SGHNT, CDR2 YYREEE (reference sequence). The CDR3 region is CASNLNPQEYGYTF. CDR3 DNA: TGTGCCAGCAACTTGAATCCCCAGGAATATGGCTACACCTTC.

The chain employs TRBV7-8 and TRBJ1-2, with D maybe TRBD1 (5 bases). Germline CDR1 is SGHVS and CDR2 is FQNEAQ. The CDR3 covers 15 residues. V lost 5 bases and J 8 bases, leaving 21 bases between the germline ends. The DNA for the CDR3 is TGTGCCAGCAGCCCCATGGCAGGGATGAGGCTAGGCTACACCTTC. It is translated as CASSPMAGMRLGYTF.

The chain is built from TRBV5-1 and TRBJ1-6; 10 bases fit TRBD1. The CDR3 loop spans 15 amino acids. Germline CDR1 and CDR2: SGHRS and YFSETQ. After removal of 5 bases from V and 9 bases from J, the junction contained 8 bases not matched to a gene. The chain's CDR3 is CASRPDRGLGSPLHF. The CDR3 nucleotides read TGCGCCAGCAGACCAGACAGGGGGCTGGGTTCACCCCTCCACTTT.

The V gene is TRBV7-9, the J gene TRBJ1-2; TRBD1 might be the D (6 bases). This CDR3 has 12 residues. Germline CDR1 SEHNR, CDR2 FQNEAQ (reference sequence). Trimming took 5 bases from V and 6 from J, leaving 10 bases between them. This chain's CDR3 is CASSNTGNGYTF. The CDR3 DNA is TGTGCCAGCAGCAATACAGGGAATGGCTACACCTTC.

The V gene is TRBV12-3 or TRBV12-4, the J gene TRBJ2-1, with 10 bases matching TRBD1. The CDR3 loop spans 13 amino acids. J lost 3 bases, V lost 8 bases, and 1 base had no gene match. CDR3: CASRTGGYNEQFF. In nucleotides, the CDR3 is TGTGCCAGCCGGACAGGGGGCTACAATGAGCAGTTCTTC.